Sequencing of this TCR beta chain was carried out in a study of blood T cell repertoires in COVID-19. Across the whole study: COVID-19 samples collected from the United States, Italy and Spain covered acute and convalescent phases. Sources were T cells, B-cell-depleted T cells, or PBMCs; the material itself was cDNA or gDNA.

This CDR3 is 14 amino acids long. V lost 8 bases and J lost 5, with 15 bases in between. Looked up from germline, CDR1 is MDHEN and CDR2 is SYDVKM. How the authors handled the data: By means of reference gene primer amplification, nucleated cell counts were estimated. The method was immunoSEQ multiplex PCR; TCRdb's version includes in-frame clones alone and lacks a portion of them. V and J calls and clone size come straight from that table; D and trimming were deduced from the DNA. The table lists 300,000 to 450,000 clones, 85% of them singletons, with roughly 3.4% in the top ten. This chain links TRBV28 with TRBJ1-4; no clear D. This sequence was found in a woman between 18 and 30 years old with acute or convalescent COVID-19. Sequencing was carried out using peripheral blood. CDR3 residues: CASREGGYNEKLFF. CDR3 sequence (DNA): TGTGCCAGCCGGGAAGGAGGGTACAATGAAAAACTGTTTTTT.